A selection of T cell receptor beta chains follows, all from one sample in a study of cytomegalovirus exposure and HLA in healthy donors. Assay used: immunoSEQ multiplex PCR; TCRdb lists only in-frame clones, some missing. The top ten clones hold 5.7% of a sample with 170,000 or so clones, roughly 80% of them seen once. Sample: PBMCs. The receptors originated from a man in his forties or fifties in good health and CMV-seronegative. CDR3s include the opening cysteine and the closing phenylalanine or tryptophan.

TRBV4-3,CASSQGTGDEKLFF
TRBV30,CAWRGDGRANEQYF
TRBV9,CASSSRLGRTDTQYF
TRBV6-5,CASSPQGGGNTIYF
TRBV10-3,CAISESNRGFRGNTEAFF
TRBV19,CASSIDPRPRTPRGTEAFF
TRBV5-5,CASSSQGLQTQYF
TRBV11-2,CASSLDRQVSYEQYF
TRBV18,CASSQVGTGLFVEAFF
TRBV5-1,CASSLDAGGNTEAFF
TRBV7-9,CASSTGRTEDSPLHF
TRBV7-9,CSSSPGVYEQYF
TRBV2,CASSFERESRETQYF
TRBV5-6,CASSLLGQVPYEQYF
TRBV25-1,CASSESFRGNTEAFF
TRBV20-1,CSVKQGYGYTF
TRBV11-3,CASSLGDRVPNYGYTF
TRBV18,CASSRTGDGSEQYF
TRBV5-4,CASSLVMNTEAFF
TRBV7-2,CASSLGERDTQYF
TRBV5-1,CASSLVPGSSSYEQYF
TRBV2,CASTGSGGASIAEQFF
TRBV4-1,CASSQPGGGGPRGYNEQFF
TRBV5-1,CASSLSGGGTEAFF
TRBV7-9,CASSWGDSRNQPQHF
TRBV7-9,CASSLLTGETEAFF
TRBV4-3,CASSQDSGGREKLFF
TRBV27,CASRGQDYMNTEAFF
TRBV11-1,CASSLPGTGVGEQFF
TRBV19,CASSAGYDYDEQFF
TRBV5-6,CASSRTGGVGELFF
TRBV30,CAWSPGVQETQYF
TRBV6-5,CASSYSQNQPQHF
TRBV2,CASSPQGAAGTEAFF
TRBV5-4,CASSFRDRENSPLHF
TRBV10-3,CAISESRVPNTGELFF
TRBV6-1,CASNPGPAQPQHF
TRBV27,CASSLGGVLNQPQHF
TRBV7-2,CASSSLQTSGGTKDTQYF
TRBV30,CAWRSVRGTGNSGNTIYF
TRBV18,CASSPQGLVGETQYF
TRBV7-3,CASSLGSGAYEQYF
TRBV2,CASLDRVYSYEQYF
TRBV30,CAWSVLIAAEAFF
TRBV2,CASSLSGVRETQYF
TRBV7-9,CASSPSSETQYF